This T cell receptor (beta chain) is drawn from a study of cytomegalovirus exposure and HLA in healthy donors. PCR primers comprised 60 Vbeta and 13 Jbeta primers. Only in-frame clones appear in the TCRdb table, and some are missing; sequencing was by immunoSEQ multiplex PCR. The sample yields about 170,000 clones, around three quarters seen once. The specimen sequenced was PBMCs. This TCR was recovered from a woman in her twenties or thirties in good health and CMV-seropositive.

CDR3 sequence reads: CAWRPLGGGAGNTIYF. The CDR3, as DNA: TGTGCCTGGAGGCCCCTGGGGGGGGGCGCAGGAAACACCATATATTTT. The V call is TRBV30, the J call TRBJ1-3; D is perhaps TRBD1 (6 bases). This CDR3 has 16 amino acids. The germline gives CDR1 GTSNPN, CDR2 SVGIG (reference sequence). V lost 3 bases to trimming and J lost 4 bases, with 19 bases between them. Using reference TRBV30 and TRBJ1-3 for the parts outside the CDR3, the full variable domain is SQTIHQWPATLVQPVGSPLSLECTVEGTSNPNLYWYRQAAGRGLQLLFYSVGIGQISSEVPQNLSASRPQDRQFILSSKKLLLSDSGFYLCAWRPLGGGAGNTIYFGEGSWLTVV.